The 25 T cell receptor beta chains listed next were all sequenced from one sample in a study of blood T cell repertoires in COVID-19. Repertoires were generated with immunoSEQ multiplex PCR, while TCRdb's copy carries only in-frame clones and drops some. The sample has about 90,000 clones, around nine tenths seen once; the top ten hold over 4.5%. Sequencing was performed on peripheral blood. These receptors all stem from a man aged 50-60 years with acute or convalescent COVID-19.

The CDR3 reads CASSSGQVQTNEKLFF. As DNA, the CDR3 is TGCGCCAGCAGCTCAGGACAGGTTCAGACTAATGAAAAACTGTTTTTT. The V gene is TRBV5-1, the J gene TRBJ1-4, with 7 bases lining up with TRBD1. Losses at the gene ends were 3 bases for V and 2 bases for J; bases not matched to a gene: 7. Germline CDR1 reads SGHRS; CDR2 reads YFSETQ. There are 16 residues in the CDR3.

The chain carries TRBV18 and TRBJ2-7; 8 bases agree with TRBD1. The ends lost 4 bases at V and 2 bases at J; junction bases unmatched: 1. Germline V gene data show CDR1 as KGHSH and CDR2 as LQKENI. CDR3 length: 13 amino acids. The CDR3 DNA follows: TGTGCCAGCTCACAACAGGGGGCCTACGAGCAGTACTTC. It yields the protein CASSQQGAYEQYF.

V usage is TRBV2 and J usage is TRBJ1-5; 7 bases agree with TRBD1. V dropped 4 bases and J dropped 0; count of bases not matched to a gene: 9. The CDR3 runs to 17 residues. CDR1 is SNHLY, CDR2 FYNNEI, per germline. Here the CDR3 DNA reads TGTGCCAGCAGTGTTCAGGGGGGACCTTATAGCAATCAGCCCCAGCATTTT. It translates to CASSVQGGPYSNQPQHF.

The rearrangement joins TRBV12-3 or TRBV12-4 to TRBJ1-3; D gene unclear. V lost 3 bases and J lost 9, with 6 bases in between. The CDR3 is 11 residues long. DNA for the CDR3: TGTGCCAGCAGTTTGGTGGCCACCATATATTTT. Protein: CASSLVATIYF.

The chain joins TRBV28 to TRBJ1-2; D is unresolved. Deletions cut 3 bases from V and 10 bases from J, with 12 bases between. The V gene's germline CDR1 is MDHEN and CDR2 SYDVKM. The CDR3 runs to 12 residues. The CDR3 reads CASSFERRDYTF. As DNA, the CDR3 is TGTGCCAGCAGTTTCGAGAGACGGGACTACACCTTC.

The chain is built from TRBV4-3 and TRBJ2-7, with TRBD1 matching 8 bases. The trim removed 3 bases at V and 2 bases at J, leaving 6 bases unmatched. The V gene's germline CDR1 is LGHNA and CDR2 YSLEER. This CDR3 has 15 amino acids. CDR3 sequence: CASSQGTGSTYEQYF. CDR3 bases: TGCGCCAGCAGCCAGGGGACAGGATCCACCTACGAGCAGTACTTC.

This clone was counted once. V gene TRBV2 combines with J gene TRBJ1-2; 8 bases are a match to TRBD1. The V gene end was trimmed by 6 bases and the J gene end by 7 bases; junction bases not matched to a gene: 10. CDR1 SNHLY and CDR2 FYNNEI come from the germline V gene. CDR3 length: 14 residues. CDR3 sequence: CASRLTGEGSGYTF. DNA for the CDR3: TGTGCCAGCAGGCTGACAGGGGAAGGGTCTGGCTACACCTTC.

This rearrangement joins TRBV7-2 to TRBJ1-3, with no clear D. This CDR3 comprises 15 residues. Germline V gene lookup returns CDR1 SGHTA and CDR2 FQGNSA. V lost 3 bases and J 0 bases, leaving 9 bases between the germline ends. CDR3 sequence: CASSFHSPSGNTIYF. The CDR3 coding sequence is TGTGCCAGCAGCTTCCACAGTCCCTCTGGAAACACCATATATTTT.

This chain uses TRBV24-1 with TRBJ2-3; 10 bases fit TRBD1. There are 14 residues in the CDR3. Germline V lookup: CDR1 KGHDR, CDR2 SFDVKD. V lost 5 bases to trimming and J lost 6 bases; unmatched junction nucleotides: 4. This CDR3 reads CATSGQGAGDTQYF. CDR3 DNA sequence: TGTGCCACCAGTGGACAGGGGGCAGGGGATACGCAGTATTTT.

The gene calls are TRBV6-1 and TRBJ2-1, with 8 bases aligning to TRBD1. Germline CDR1 MNHNS, CDR2 SASEGT. This CDR3 region has 16 residues. J was trimmed by 0 bases and V by 4 bases; bases with no gene match: 5. The CDR3 region is CASSATGGISYNEQFF. CDR3 DNA: TGTGCCAGCAGTGCAACAGGGGGTATCTCCTACAATGAGCAGTTCTTC.

The chain links TRBV4-3 to TRBJ1-2, with TRBD1 matching 10 bases. Germline CDR1 reads LGHNA; CDR2 reads YSLEER. The CDR3 is 15 residues long. V was pared by 1 base and J by 5 bases, with 4 bases of the junction left unmatched. This CDR3 is CASSQGGQGQYGYTF. The DNA for the CDR3 is TGCGCCAGCAGCCAAGGGGGACAGGGGCAGTATGGCTACACCTTC.

V usage is TRBV3-1 (or the pseudogene TRBV3-2) and J usage is TRBJ2-7; D is perhaps TRBD2 (6 bases). Germline V gene lookup returns CDR1 LGHDT and CDR2 YNNKEL (reference sequence). Trimming cost V 0 bases and J 3 bases, with 15 bases left between them. The CDR3 is 16 amino acids. The CDR3: CASSQDPIGSDYEQYF. CDR3 DNA: TGTGCCAGCAGCCAAGATCCGATCGGGAGCGACTACGAGCAGTACTTC.

This chain uses TRBV24-1 with TRBJ2-2, with D hard to call. The germline V gene encodes CDR1 KGHDR and CDR2 SFDVKD. The CDR3 length is 15 residues. Between the trimmed V and J ends, which lost 4 bases and 3 bases, there was a span of 11 bases. CDR3 DNA sequence: TGTGCCACCAGTGACCACGGTACGGACACCGGGGAGCTGTTTTTT. Amino acids: CATSDHGTDTGELFF.

The chain employs TRBV19 and TRBJ2-7; 7 nucleotides match TRBD1. Germline lookup yields CDR1 LNHDA and CDR2 SQIVND (reference sequence). CDR3 length equals 14 residues. V was clipped by 7 bases and J by 6 bases; unmatched bases: 12. Here the CDR3 DNA reads TGTGCCAGTACCGCCCGACTGAGACAGGGCGAGCAGTACTTC. Protein: CASTARLRQGEQYF.

The J gene is TRBJ2-1, the V gene TRBV24-1, with 9 bases fitting TRBD1. V lost 5 bases, J lost 0 bases, and 10 bases stayed unmatched. This CDR3 spans 18 amino acids. Germline V CDR1 and CDR2: KGHDR, SFDVKD. The CDR3 is CATSATAGTGISYNEQFF. CDR3 coding DNA: TGTGCCACCAGTGCCACCGCCGGGACAGGGATCTCCTACAATGAGCAGTTCTTC.

J is TRBJ2-7 and V is TRBV30; TRBD2 might be the D (6 bases). Trimming removed 4 bases from V and 5 bases from J, with 9 bases in between. The V gene's germline CDR1 is GTSNPN and CDR2 SVGIG (reference sequence). The CDR3 totals 11 residues. This CDR3 is CAWTSVDEQYF. CDR3 nucleotides: TGTGCCTGGACTAGCGTAGACGAGCAGTACTTC.

The chain recombines TRBV30 with TRBJ2-3; TRBD2 agrees at 16 bases. The CDR3 has 19 amino acids. V lost 6 bases, J lost 2 bases, and 14 bases stayed unmatched. CDR1 and CDR2 (germline): GTSNPN, SVGIG (reference sequence). The CDR3 DNA reads as TGTGCCTGTTCGGACTCCCCGGGACTAGCGGGAGGGCTCACAGATACGCAGTATTTT. Its protein is CACSDSPGLAGGLTDTQYF.

The chain is built from TRBV5-1 and TRBJ1-2; 11 nucleotides align to TRBD1. The trim removed 3 bases at V and 4 bases at J, leaving 2 bases unmatched. The CDR3 is made up of 14 amino acids. Germline lookup yields CDR1 SGHRS and CDR2 YFSETQ. Written as DNA, the CDR3 is TGCGCCAGCAGCTGGACAGGGGGCAGCTATGGCTACACCTTC. Translated, it gives CASSWTGGSYGYTF.

The chain carries TRBV6-6 and TRBJ1-1, with D perhaps matching TRBD1 (6 bases). CDR3 size: 13 residues. In germline, CDR1 is MNHNY, CDR2 SVGAGI (reference sequence). The V and J ends lost 7 bases and 0 bases respectively, with 9 bases between them. The CDR3 DNA sequence: TGTGCCAGCAAGGGACAATTGAACACTGAAGCTTTCTTT. Protein product: CASKGQLNTEAFF.

This clone came up once. This chain joins TRBV6-5 and TRBJ1-5, with D tentatively TRBD1 (6 bases). The CDR3 runs to 16 residues. V dropped 4 bases and J dropped 0 bases, with 13 bases sitting between them. Per the germline V gene, CDR1 is MNHEY and CDR2 is SVGAGI. CDR3: CASSLTGTNSNQPQHF. The CDR3 DNA sequence: TGTGCCAGCAGTTTAACCGGGACAAATAGCAATCAGCCCCAGCATTTT.

V usage is TRBV2 and J usage is TRBJ2-7; maybe TRBD1 (6 bases). Trimming removed 5 bases from V and 6 bases from J, with 11 bases in between. This CDR3 region has 12 residues. The V gene's germline CDR1 is SNHLY and CDR2 FYNNEI. The CDR3: CASSKTGSEQYF. CDR3 coding DNA: TGTGCCAGCAGTAAAACAGGGAGCGAGCAGTACTTC.

DNA for the CDR3: TGTGCCACCCAAAGGAGTATTGGAGGGTATGAAAAACTGTTTTTT. It yields the protein CATQRSIGGYEKLFF. The chain carries TRBV6-5 and TRBJ1-4; D gene uncertain. The CDR3 is made up of 15 amino acids. Germline V CDR1 and CDR2: MNHEY, SVGAGI. V lost 10 bases and J 6 bases, leaving 21 bases between the germline ends.

The chain joins TRBV5-1 to TRBJ2-5; possible D gene TRBD1, 6 bases. Germline loops: CDR1 SGHRS, CDR2 YFSETQ. This CDR3 comprises 15 residues. Trimming removed 3 bases from V and 0 bases from J, with 12 bases in between. The CDR3 DNA is TGCGCCAGCAGCTCCCACTACAGGGACCAAGAGACCCAGTACTTC. Its protein is CASSSHYRDQETQYF. Looking up the rest from reference TRBV5-1 and TRBJ2-5 gives the full variable domain: KAGVTQTPRYLIKTRGQQVTLSCSPISGHRSVSWYQQTPGQGLQFLFEYFSETQRNKGNFPGRFSGRQFSNSRSEMNVSTLELGDSALYLCASSSHYRDQETQYFGPGTRLLVL.

The chain links TRBV25-1 to TRBJ2-3; 10 nucleotides match TRBD2. The CDR3 has 15 amino acids. Germline CDR1 MGHDK, CDR2 SYGVNS. V dropped 5 bases and J dropped 4; count of bases not matched to a gene: 6. This chain's CDR3 is CASSPTSGIADTQYF. CDR3 nucleotides: TGTGCCAGCAGTCCTACTAGCGGGATTGCAGATACGCAGTATTTT.

This chain joins TRBV4-3 and TRBJ1-6; weak D call: TRBD1 (6 bases). Trimming took off 1 base at V and 10 bases at J, with 17 bases between the two ends. Germline CDR1 and CDR2: LGHNA and YSLEER. The CDR3 runs 16 residues. CDR3 protein: CASSQATAATGSPLHF. CDR3 bases: TGCGCCAGCAGCCAAGCGACAGCGGCTACAGGGTCACCCCTCCACTTT.